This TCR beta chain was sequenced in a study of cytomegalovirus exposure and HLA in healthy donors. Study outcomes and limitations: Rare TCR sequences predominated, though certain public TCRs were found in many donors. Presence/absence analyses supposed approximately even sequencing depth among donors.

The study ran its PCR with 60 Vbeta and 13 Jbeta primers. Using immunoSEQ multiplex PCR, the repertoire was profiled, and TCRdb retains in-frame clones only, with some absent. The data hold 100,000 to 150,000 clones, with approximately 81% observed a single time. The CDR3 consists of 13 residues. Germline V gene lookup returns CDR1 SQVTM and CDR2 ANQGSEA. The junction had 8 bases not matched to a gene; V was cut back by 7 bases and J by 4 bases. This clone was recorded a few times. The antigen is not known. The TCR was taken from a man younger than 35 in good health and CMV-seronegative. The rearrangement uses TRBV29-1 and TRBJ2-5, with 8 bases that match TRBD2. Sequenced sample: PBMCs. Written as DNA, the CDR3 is TGCAGCGGGGCCGGGACTAGGAGAGAGACCCAGTACTTC. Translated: CSGAGTRRETQYF.